Below, one TCR beta chain is given with its context. Antigen specificity is unknown. Caucasian adults living in Nashville, Tennessee, provided all samples. CD4+ cells were split into CD45RA+ naive and CD45RA-negative memory subsets. The data are from a study of shared clonotypes between healthy human individuals. Overall study findings and caveats: Naive subsets usually exceeded memory subsets in estimated richness.

Assay: immunoSEQ multiplex PCR; the TCRdb copy retains only in-frame clones and omits some. The sample consists of a few million clones, around nine tenths of them appearing once. CDR3 length equals 13 residues. The V and J ends lost 5 bases and 13 bases, in that order; junction bases with no gene match: 7. Per germline, CDR1 SEHNR and CDR2 FQNEAQ (reference sequence). Sequences were obtained from naive CD4+ T cells sorted from blood. The subset is: CD45RA+ positively selected. The V gene is TRBV7-9, the J gene TRBJ2-1, with TRBD1 matching over 11 bases. The receptor was isolated from a man younger than 35 in good health. CDR3 DNA: TGTGCCAGCAGCGACTATTGGACAGGGGGCCAGTTCTTC. The encoded protein is CASSDYWTGGQFF.